The clone carrying this T cell receptor beta chain was counted ten times or more. Its antigen is unidentified. MiXCR, run by TCRdb on the PCR reads, gives a single entry per CDR3 protein. The table lists tens of thousands of distinct CDR3 sequences, less than 20% of them singletons. Input for naive CD8 libraries was roughly 19,000 to 1,000,000 sorted cells; the RNA fraction used was 10%, 30% or 50%. This specimen belongs to a study of molecular identifiers for immune sequencing clone quantification. General study results and limits: Same-barcode identical TCR molecules could make highly expanded clones look smaller than they are.

Germline values: CDR1 MNHEY, CDR2 SVGEGT. CDR3 length: 18 residues. The J segment lost 4 bases and the V segment lost 0 bases, leaving 12 bases of the junction unmatched. The specimen sequenced was naive CD8+ T cells from blood, with Jurkat cell RNA spiked in. Subset noted: FACS-sorted CD8+CD4-CCR7+CD45RA+ naive T cells. The chain couples TRBV6-2 or TRBV6-3 to TRBJ1-1; TRBD1 agrees at 9 bases. The sequence came from a human donor in good health. Some libraries in this study had Jurkat cell RNA spiked in. CDR3 coding DNA: TGTGCCAGCAGTTACTCGAGGACAGGGGTACGGCTGGGCACTGAAGCTTTCTTT. This gives the protein CASSYSRTGVRLGTEAFF.